The rows below give T cell receptor beta chains drawn from one sample of a study of CD8 T cells in Susac syndrome. TCRdb independently ran MiXCR on the immunoSEQ multiplex PCR reads; one entry per CDR3 protein. Altogether roughly 80,000 distinct CDR3 sequences are present, 94% being singletons, with the ten largest covering 0.26%. Source material: CD8+ T cells from PBMCs. These receptors came from a human donor in good health. The CDR3 runs from the conserved cysteine through the conserved F or W. Fields, in order: clone size, D gene, V gene, J gene, CDR3 protein, CDR3 DNA. D genes are given only for firm matches. Size is stated for part of the rows, as once, few or many counts, or as a class when the clone is expanded.

>.|.|TRBV7-2|TRBJ2-3
CASWDQDPDTQYF
TGTGCCAGTTGGGACCAAGACCCCGATACGCAGTATTTT
>.|TRBD1|TRBV20-1|TRBJ1-3
CSAGRQGYSGNTIYF
TGCAGTGCTGGCCGACAGGGGTACTCTGGAAACACCATATATTTT
>.|.|TRBV20-1|TRBJ2-7
CSAMGRGTSYEQYF
TGCAGTGCTATGGGTCGGGGCACCTCCTACGAGCAGTACTTC
>.|.|TRBV10-1|TRBJ1-1
CASSKGEVNTEAFF
TGCGCCAGCAGCAAGGGGGAGGTGAACACTGAAGCTTTCTTT
>once|.|TRBV25-1|TRBJ2-5
CASSDERPWGETQYF
TGTGCCAGCAGTGATGAGCGACCCTGGGGGGAGACCCAGTACTTC
>.|.|TRBV18|TRBJ2-4
CASSLTTSAKNIQYF
TGTGCCAGCTCACTGACAACCTCGGCCAAAAACATTCAGTACTTC
>.|TRBD1|TRBV30|TRBJ1-2
CAWSIGQGYYGYTF
TGTGCCTGGAGTATAGGACAGGGGTACTATGGCTACACCTTC
>.|TRBD1|TRBV5-1|TRBJ1-1
CASSYPRDRATSEAFF
TGCGCCAGCAGCTACCCCCGGGACAGGGCCACTTCTGAAGCTTTCTTT
>.|TRBD2|TRBV5-1|TRBJ2-2
CASSLGTSYSGELFF
TGCGCCAGCAGCTTGGGGACTAGTTACTCCGGGGAGCTGTTTTTT
>.|.|TRBV9|TRBJ1-2
CASNYGGLDYGYTF
TGTGCCAGCAACTATGGGGGGCTCGACTATGGCTACACCTTC
>.|TRBD2|TRBV2|TRBJ2-1
CASSASEGLAGGATYNEQFF
TGTGCCAGCAGTGCCTCAGAGGGACTAGCGGGGGGGGCGACCTACAATGAGCAGTTCTTC
>.|.|TRBV10-3|TRBJ2-2
CATRVDMNTGELFF
TGTGCCACCCGCGTAGATATGAACACCGGGGAGCTGTTTTTT
>.|TRBD2|TRBV20-1|TRBJ2-5
CSARIGASGGDAQEAQYF
TGCAGTGCCCGGATCGGGGCTAGCGGGGGTGATGCCCAAGAGGCCCAGTACTTC
>.|.|TRBV7-9|TRBJ1-4
CASSGGRNEKLFF
TGTGCCAGCAGCGGGGGGAGAAATGAAAAACTGTTTTTT
>.|.|TRBV7-9|TRBJ2-4
CASSLAPGKLAKNIQYF
TGTGCCAGCAGCTTAGCCCCCGGGAAGCTAGCCAAAAACATTCAGTACTTC
>few|.|TRBV9|TRBJ2-7
CASSVGTDSYEQYF
TGTGCCAGCAGCGTAGGGACAGACTCCTACGAGCAGTACTTC